This is a list of T cell receptor beta chains from one sample in a study of shared clonotypes between healthy human individuals. TCRdb's copy holds only in-frame clones and misses some; the assay was immunoSEQ multiplex PCR. The profile shows roughly 450,000 clones, more than 65% of them singletons. The sequencing sample was made of PBMCs. The receptor set was obtained from a woman in her forties in good health. Some clones in this sample may be carry-over from other donors' samples. Both conserved end residues are part of each CDR3. D genes are given only for firm matches. Clone size, where shown, is once, few, many, or a class for clones that have expanded.

d_call: NA; v_call: TRBV18; j_call: TRBJ1-5; clone_size: few; cdr3_aa: CASSPIKDSNQPQHF; cdr3_nt: TGTGCCAGCTCACCAATTAAGGATAGCAATCAGCCCCAGCATTTT
d_call: NA; v_call: TRBV25-1; j_call: TRBJ2-3; clone_size: NA; cdr3_aa: CASRREDTQYF; cdr3_nt: TGTGCCAGCAGAAGGGAAGATACGCAGTATTTT
d_call: NA; v_call: TRBV6-1; j_call: TRBJ1-1; clone_size: NA; cdr3_aa: CAARRGAWNTEAFF; cdr3_nt: TGTGCCGCTAGGCGAGGGGCTTGGAACACTGAAGCTTTCTTT
d_call: TRBD2; v_call: TRBV5-1; j_call: TRBJ2-5; clone_size: NA; cdr3_aa: CASSLVAGLETQYF; cdr3_nt: TGCGCCAGCAGCTTAGTAGCGGGACTAGAGACCCAGTACTTC
d_call: TRBD2; v_call: TRBV7-3; j_call: TRBJ2-5; clone_size: NA; cdr3_aa: CASSLSGGLAGGYETQYF; cdr3_nt: TGTGCCAGCAGCTTATCCGGGGGGTTAGCGGGAGGGTATGAGACCCAGTACTTC
d_call: TRBD2; v_call: TRBV28; j_call: TRBJ2-1; clone_size: NA; cdr3_aa: CASSLNRGGRANNEQFF; cdr3_nt: TGTGCCAGCAGTTTAAATAGGGGCGGGAGGGCCAACAATGAGCAGTTCTTC
d_call: TRBD2; v_call: TRBV7-3; j_call: TRBJ2-2; clone_size: NA; cdr3_aa: CATSGSSTGELFF; cdr3_nt: TGTGCCACCAGCGGGAGTTCCACCGGGGAGCTGTTTTTT
d_call: TRBD1; v_call: TRBV27; j_call: TRBJ2-3; clone_size: NA; cdr3_aa: CASRETGADTQYF; cdr3_nt: TGTGCCAGCAGGGAGACAGGGGCAGATACGCAGTATTTT
d_call: NA; v_call: TRBV15; j_call: TRBJ1-2; clone_size: NA; cdr3_aa: CATSRGGRDVNYGYTF; cdr3_nt: TGTGCCACCAGCAGAGGGGGTCGGGATGTTAACTATGGCTACACCTTC
d_call: NA; v_call: TRBV19; j_call: TRBJ1-3; clone_size: NA; cdr3_aa: CASSISLTGTSGNTIYF; cdr3_nt: TGTGCCAGTAGTATCTCTCTCACAGGGACCTCTGGAAACACCATATATTTT
d_call: TRBD2; v_call: TRBV27; j_call: TRBJ2-7; clone_size: NA; cdr3_aa: CASSLGRGAYEQYF; cdr3_nt: TGTGCCAGCAGTTTAGGGCGGGGGGCCTACGAGCAGTACTTC
d_call: NA; v_call: TRBV4-1; j_call: TRBJ1-1; clone_size: once; cdr3_aa: CASSQVGNTEAFF; cdr3_nt: TGCGCCAGCAGCCAAGTAGGGAACACTGAAGCTTTCTTT
d_call: NA; v_call: TRBV18; j_call: TRBJ1-5; clone_size: NA; cdr3_aa: CASSPGDRSGPQHF; cdr3_nt: TGTGCCAGCTCACCGGGGGACCGCTCAGGGCCCCAGCATTTT
d_call: NA; v_call: TRBV14; j_call: TRBJ2-7; clone_size: NA; cdr3_aa: CASSLTGQGSYEQYF; cdr3_nt: TGTGCCAGCAGCCTAACAGGACAAGGTTCCTACGAGCAGTACTTC
d_call: TRBD1; v_call: TRBV19; j_call: TRBJ2-5; clone_size: NA; cdr3_aa: CASSTDRAQETQYF; cdr3_nt: TGTGCCAGTAGTACCGACAGGGCCCAAGAGACCCAGTACTTC
d_call: TRBD1; v_call: TRBV28; j_call: TRBJ2-7; clone_size: NA; cdr3_aa: CASSTGTGGRYEQYF; cdr3_nt: TGTGCCAGCAGTACTGGGACAGGGGGAAGATACGAGCAGTACTTC
d_call: TRBD1; v_call: TRBV6-5; j_call: TRBJ1-1; clone_size: NA; cdr3_aa: CASSYSDRGTTEAFF; cdr3_nt: TGTGCCAGCAGTTACTCGGACAGGGGTACCACTGAAGCTTTCTTT
d_call: NA; v_call: TRBV7-8; j_call: TRBJ1-5; clone_size: NA; cdr3_aa: CASSSGRVGNQPQHF; cdr3_nt: TGTGCCAGCAGCTCTGGGAGGGTTGGCAATCAGCCCCAGCATTTT
d_call: NA; v_call: TRBV18; j_call: TRBJ2-1; clone_size: NA; cdr3_aa: CASSSEIASSNEQFF; cdr3_nt: TGTGCCAGCTCATCAGAAATCGCCAGCTCGAATGAGCAGTTCTTC
d_call: NA; v_call: TRBV15; j_call: TRBJ1-5; clone_size: NA; cdr3_aa: CATSRDATPNQPQHF; cdr3_nt: TGTGCCACCAGCAGAGATGCGACACCCAATCAGCCCCAGCATTTT
d_call: NA; v_call: TRBV19; j_call: TRBJ1-5; clone_size: NA; cdr3_aa: CASGDGNYNQPQHF; cdr3_nt: TGTGCCAGTGGGGACGGGAATTACAATCAGCCCCAGCATTTT
d_call: TRBD2; v_call: TRBV18; j_call: TRBJ2-1; clone_size: NA; cdr3_aa: CASSPREREVPNEQFF; cdr3_nt: TGTGCCAGCTCCCCGAGGGAGCGGGAGGTCCCCAATGAGCAGTTCTTC
d_call: TRBD2; v_call: TRBV7-8; j_call: TRBJ2-1; clone_size: NA; cdr3_aa: CASSSQRGNEQFF; cdr3_nt: TGTGCCAGCAGCTCACAGCGGGGCAATGAGCAGTTCTTC
d_call: TRBD2; v_call: TRBV2; j_call: TRBJ2-2; clone_size: NA; cdr3_aa: CASSEAGLAGANTGELFF; cdr3_nt: TGTGCCAGCAGTGAGGCCGGACTAGCGGGGGCGAACACCGGGGAGCTGTTTTTT
d_call: NA; v_call: TRBV27; j_call: TRBJ1-2; clone_size: NA; cdr3_aa: CASSLSGGVNYGYTF; cdr3_nt: TGTGCCAGCAGTTTATCCGGGGGGGTTAACTATGGCTACACCTTC
d_call: NA; v_call: TRBV10-1; j_call: TRBJ2-7; clone_size: NA; cdr3_aa: CASSNGGSSYEQYF; cdr3_nt: TGCGCCAGCAGTAACGGGGGTTCGTCCTACGAGCAGTACTTC
d_call: TRBD1; v_call: TRBV15; j_call: TRBJ2-7; clone_size: NA; cdr3_aa: CATSSDRGGYEQYF; cdr3_nt: TGTGCCACCAGCAGCGACAGGGGGGGTTACGAGCAGTACTTC
d_call: NA; v_call: TRBV7-2; j_call: TRBJ2-7; clone_size: NA; cdr3_aa: CASSLTDGYGQYF; cdr3_nt: TGTGCCAGCAGCTTAACCGACGGCTACGGGCAGTACTTC
d_call: NA; v_call: TRBV6-5; j_call: TRBJ1-1; clone_size: NA; cdr3_aa: CASSYRDGYTEAFF; cdr3_nt: TGTGCCAGCAGTTACCGGGACGGATACACTGAAGCTTTCTTT
d_call: NA; v_call: TRBV2; j_call: TRBJ2-7; clone_size: NA; cdr3_aa: CASSEKGYEQYF; cdr3_nt: TGTGCCAGCAGTGAGAAGGGGTACGAGCAGTACTTC
d_call: TRBD2; v_call: TRBV5-1; j_call: TRBJ2-3; clone_size: NA; cdr3_aa: CASSPVTSVGTDTQYF; cdr3_nt: TGCGCCAGCAGCCCAGTGACTAGCGTCGGCACAGATACGCAGTATTTT
d_call: TRBD2; v_call: TRBV4-3; j_call: TRBJ2-7; clone_size: NA; cdr3_aa: CASSQVFSGRSYEQYF; cdr3_nt: TGCGCCAGCAGCCAAGTCTTTAGCGGGAGGTCCTACGAGCAGTACTTC
d_call: NA; v_call: TRBV5-5; j_call: TRBJ2-5; clone_size: NA; cdr3_aa: CASSFPGFPQETQYF; cdr3_nt: TGTGCCAGCAGCTTCCCAGGCTTCCCCCAAGAGACCCAGTACTTC
d_call: TRBD1; v_call: TRBV5-1; j_call: TRBJ2-5; clone_size: NA; cdr3_aa: CASSSGTGGYQETQYF; cdr3_nt: TGCGCCAGCAGTTCCGGGACAGGGGGGTACCAAGAGACCCAGTACTTC
d_call: TRBD1; v_call: TRBV2; j_call: TRBJ1-1; clone_size: few; cdr3_aa: CASSTDRDTEAFF; cdr3_nt: TGTGCCAGCAGTACGGACAGGGACACTGAAGCTTTCTTT
d_call: TRBD1; v_call: TRBV4-1; j_call: TRBJ2-7; clone_size: NA; cdr3_aa: CASSHQGDREDEQYF; cdr3_nt: TGCGCCAGCAGCCATCAAGGGGACAGGGAGGACGAGCAGTACTTC
d_call: NA; v_call: TRBV30; j_call: TRBJ1-5; clone_size: few; cdr3_aa: CAWSLGPQSNQPQHF; cdr3_nt: TGTGCCTGGAGTTTAGGGCCACAAAGCAATCAGCCCCAGCATTTT
d_call: NA; v_call: TRBV28; j_call: TRBJ1-2; clone_size: NA; cdr3_aa: CASRLQGPGYTF; cdr3_nt: TGTGCCAGCAGATTACAGGGTCCTGGCTACACCTTC
d_call: TRBD1; v_call: TRBV6-6; j_call: TRBJ2-5; clone_size: NA; cdr3_aa: CASSYPPGQQETQYF; cdr3_nt: TGTGCCAGCAGCTACCCACCGGGACAGCAAGAGACCCAGTACTTC
d_call: TRBD2; v_call: TRBV7-2; j_call: TRBJ2-7; clone_size: NA; cdr3_aa: CASSLMSSGENEQYF; cdr3_nt: TGTGCCAGCAGCCTTATGAGTAGCGGGGAAAACGAGCAGTACTTC
d_call: TRBD2; v_call: TRBV15; j_call: TRBJ2-5; clone_size: NA; cdr3_aa: CATSRVLAAYQETQYF; cdr3_nt: TGTGCCACCAGCAGAGTTCTAGCGGCTTACCAAGAGACCCAGTACTTC
d_call: TRBD2; v_call: TRBV18; j_call: TRBJ2-7; clone_size: NA; cdr3_aa: CASSSGLAGSSYEQYF; cdr3_nt: TGTGCCAGCTCATCGGGACTAGCGGGTAGCTCCTACGAGCAGTACTTC
d_call: TRBD2; v_call: TRBV4-2; j_call: TRBJ2-5; clone_size: NA; cdr3_aa: CASSQVALAGPQETQYF; cdr3_nt: TGTGCCAGCAGCCAAGTGGCCCTAGCGGGACCGCAAGAGACCCAGTACTTC
d_call: NA; v_call: TRBV19; j_call: TRBJ1-2; clone_size: NA; cdr3_aa: CASSTDGRVPYGYTF; cdr3_nt: TGTGCCAGTAGTACGGACGGTCGAGTCCCTTATGGCTACACCTTC
d_call: NA; v_call: TRBV27; j_call: TRBJ2-7; clone_size: NA; cdr3_aa: CASKETGYYEQYF; cdr3_nt: TGTGCCAGTAAGGAAACAGGGTACTACGAGCAGTACTTC
d_call: NA; v_call: TRBV11-2; j_call: TRBJ1-6; clone_size: NA; cdr3_aa: CASSLGRALHF; cdr3_nt: TGTGCCAGCAGCTTAGGGAGGGCCCTCCACTTT
d_call: TRBD2; v_call: TRBV28; j_call: TRBJ2-7; clone_size: NA; cdr3_aa: CASSDTSGRAYEQYF; cdr3_nt: TGTGCCAGCAGCGACACTAGCGGGAGGGCCTACGAGCAGTACTTC
d_call: TRBD2; v_call: TRBV2; j_call: TRBJ2-2; clone_size: few; cdr3_aa: CASSDRLAGTGELFF; cdr3_nt: TGTGCCAGCAGTGATAGACTAGCGGGAACCGGGGAGCTGTTTTTT